The 22 T cell receptor beta chains given below trace back to one sample, sequenced in a study. TCRdb re-called the RT-PCR reads with MiXCR, one entry per CDR3 protein. The table has hundreds of thousands of distinct CDR3 sequences, 12% to 15% seen once. The sequencing input was memory CD4+ T cells from blood. These receptors were obtained from a female donor in good health, serving as a healthy control.

This chain joins TRBV7-2 and TRBJ1-2; 8 bases align to TRBD1. This CDR3 spans 13 amino acids. J gave up 6 bases and V 3 bases, and 3 bases lay outside the gene matches. Germline V lookup: CDR1 SGHTA, CDR2 FQGNSA. CDR3: CASSFDRGDGYTF. CDR3 coding DNA: TGTGCCAGCAGCTTTGACAGGGGTGATGGCTACACCTTC.

The chain carries TRBV20-1 and TRBJ1-3; TRBD1 agrees at 7 bases. This CDR3 comprises 16 residues. The germline CDR1 and CDR2 sequences are DFQATT and SNEGSKA (reference sequence). The V segment lost 3 bases and the J segment 2 bases; nucleotides outside the gene matches: 10. In DNA form, the CDR3 reads TGCAGTGCTAGTCGAACAGAAGACAGGGCTGGAAACACCATATATTTT. Translation gives CSASRTEDRAGNTIYF.

Here the CDR3 reads CASSFSPSGELFF. DNA of the CDR3: TGTGCCAGCAGTTTTAGTCCGTCCGGGGAGCTGTTTTTT. The rearrangement uses TRBV6-1 and TRBJ2-2; D ambiguous. With 5 bases removed from V and 6 bases from J, the gap between germline ends came to 10 bases. The CDR3 covers 13 residues. Germline CDR1 MNHNS, CDR2 SASEGT.

This clonotype was counted only a few times. The chain combines TRBV6-2 or TRBV6-3 with TRBJ2-5; weak D call: TRBD2 (6 bases). Germline assignment: CDR1 MNHEY and CDR2 SVGEGT. Trimming removed 7 bases at V and 0 bases at J, with 18 bases between. This CDR3 has 16 residues. The CDR3 reads CASTWISGPNQETQYF. Written as DNA, the CDR3 is TGTGCCAGCACCTGGATTAGCGGACCAAACCAAGAGACCCAGTACTTC.

Many counts were recorded for this clonotype. The rearrangement joins TRBV28 to TRBJ2-7; D remains ambiguous. The germline V and J ends were trimmed by 4 bases and 6 bases, with 19 bases remaining between them. The V gene's germline CDR1 is MDHEN and CDR2 SYDVKM. The CDR3 has 15 amino acids. The CDR3 region is CASSSPAGPQGEQYF. The CDR3 nucleotides are TGTGCCAGCAGTTCCCCTGCCGGGCCCCAAGGCGAGCAGTACTTC. The whole variable domain, filled in from reference TRBV28 and TRBJ2-7, reads DVKVTQSSRYLVKRTGEKVFLECVQDMDHENMFWYRQDPGLGLRLIYFSYDVKMKEKGDIPEGYSVSREKKERFSLILESASTNQTSMYLCASSSPAGPQGEQYFGPGTRLTVT.

This clonotype was counted a few times. The CDR3 loop is CASSLGTSRINSGNTIYF. The CDR3 bases are TGCGCCAGCAGCTTGGGGACATCACGCATTAACTCTGGAAACACCATATATTTT. The rearrangement joins TRBV5-1 to TRBJ1-3, with D possibly being TRBD1 (5 bases). V shed 0 bases and J shed 0 bases, with 16 bases lying between them. Germline-derived CDR1 and CDR2 are SGHRS and YFSETQ. This CDR3 has 18 residues.

V usage is TRBV12-3 or TRBV12-4 and J usage is TRBJ2-2; 7 positions match TRBD1. The ends lost 3 bases at V and 4 bases at J; junction bases unmatched: 8. This CDR3 has 16 amino acids. The CDR3 loop is CASSFRQGVTTGELFF. CDR3 nucleotide sequence: TGTGCCAGCAGTTTTAGGCAGGGGGTGACCACCGGGGAGCTGTTTTTT.

This clonotype showed up many times. The V gene is TRBV29-1, the J gene TRBJ2-1, with 15 bases that match TRBD2. J lost 1 base, V lost 8 bases, and 6 bases had no gene match. There are 16 residues in the CDR3. Germline V gives CDR1 SQVTM, CDR2 ANQGSEA. The CDR3 protein is CSLGLAGGESYNEQFF. The CDR3 coding sequence is TGCAGCTTGGGACTAGCGGGGGGTGAGTCCTACAATGAGCAGTTCTTC.

This clonotype was counted at least ten times. J is TRBJ1-6 and V is TRBV12-3 or TRBV12-4; D call uncertain. This CDR3 region has 14 residues. The V and J ends lost 5 bases and 6 bases respectively, with 11 bases between them. CDR3: CASSPGSVNSPLHF. CDR3 nucleotide sequence: TGTGCCAGCAGTCCCGGGTCCGTTAATTCACCCCTCCACTTT.

The J gene is TRBJ2-7, the V gene TRBV20-1, with D maybe TRBD1 (5 bases). Germline V gene lookup returns CDR1 DFQATT and CDR2 SNEGSKA (reference sequence). V was shortened by 2 bases and J by 3 bases, with 17 bases between the two germline ends. The CDR3 runs 15 residues. The chain's CDR3 is CSARSARAGNYEQYF. The CDR3 region has the DNA TGCAGTGCTAGAAGCGCCCGGGCAGGGAACTACGAGCAGTACTTC.

This clonotype was seen just once. This may arise from a read error, as a much more abundant clone is one base away. The chain links TRBV7-2 to TRBJ1-2, with D unclear. Per germline, CDR1 SGHTA and CDR2 FQGNSA. The length of the CDR3 is 14 residues. The CDR3, as DNA: TGTGCCAGCAGCTTAACGCGAGTCAACTATAGCTACACCTTC. It translates to CASSLTRVNYSYTF.

The chain has TRBV6-6 and TRBJ1-2; D call uncertain. The ends were cut back, 4 bases at V and 2 bases at J, with 8 bases in the middle. CDR1 and CDR2 (germline): MNHNY, SVGAGI (reference sequence). CDR3 length equals 13 residues. The CDR3 nucleotides read TGTGCCAGCAGTTCGCGACTGAACTATGGCTACACCTTC. Its protein is CASSSRLNYGYTF.

V usage is TRBV6-5 and J usage is TRBJ1-2, with D unclear. CDR3 length: 13 residues. V dropped 6 bases and J dropped 8 bases, with 16 bases sitting between them. Germline CDR1 MNHEY, CDR2 SVGAGI. The CDR3 spells CASSLLDRWGYTF. CDR3 nucleotides: TGTGCCAGCAGCCTCCTGGACCGCTGGGGCTACACCTTC.

This clonotype was seen only a few times. The chain uses TRBV12-3 or TRBV12-4 and TRBJ1-2; 11 nucleotides line up with TRBD1. This CDR3 is built from 17 residues. The V and J ends lost 0 bases and 11 bases, in that order; junction bases with no gene match: 14. DNA of the CDR3: TGTGCCAGCAGTTTAGCGGGCCCGGGACAGGGGGGCCATCGGTACACCTTC. Protein: CASSLAGPGQGGHRYTF.

The CDR3 spells CASSYAPWREQRQPQHF. The CDR3, as DNA: TGTGCCAGCAGTTACGCGCCGTGGAGGGAGCAACGCCAGCCCCAGCATTTT. The chain has TRBV6-2 or TRBV6-3 and TRBJ1-5, with no clear D. CDR1 MNHEY and CDR2 SVGEGT come from the germline V gene. The CDR3 consists of 17 residues. Trimming shortened V by 2 bases and J by 7 bases, and 21 bases separated the two germline ends.

The chain uses TRBV28 and TRBJ1-5; 12 bases agree with TRBD1. CDR3 size: 17 residues. V trimming: 6 bases; J trimming: 0 bases; junction bases outside the gene matches: 6. The germline CDR1 and CDR2 sequences are MDHEN and SYDVKM. DNA for the CDR3: TGTGCCAGCAGGTGGGACAGGGGGCCTTATAGCAATCAGCCCCAGCATTTT. It specifies CASRWDRGPYSNQPQHF.

This clonotype was observed a handful of times. This CDR3 reads CASSPAWGGSSYNEQFF. CDR3 DNA: TGTGCCAGCAGCCCAGCTTGGGGGGGGAGCTCCTACAATGAGCAGTTCTTC. The gene calls are TRBV7-7 and TRBJ2-1; 7 bases fit TRBD2. The germline CDR1 and CDR2 sequences are SSHAT and FNYEAQ (reference sequence). Losses at the gene ends were 5 bases for V and 0 bases for J; bases not matched to a gene: 10. The CDR3 length is 17 residues.

This chain links TRBV28 with TRBJ1-2; no clear D. CDR1 MDHEN and CDR2 SYDVKM come from the germline V gene. Trimming cost V 5 bases and J 0 bases, with 19 bases left between them. The CDR3 extends over 17 amino acids. CDR3 sequence reads: CASSTPDGAAANYGYTF. In DNA form, the CDR3 reads TGTGCCAGCAGTACACCCGATGGTGCGGCAGCTAACTATGGCTACACCTTC.

This clonotype was observed a few times. The CDR3 DNA is TGTGCCAGCAGCTTATCTGGCGCTCAGTATTTT. It yields the protein CASSLSGAQYF. The chain employs TRBV7-8 and TRBJ2-3; D not resolved. The CDR3 is 11 amino acids. The V end lost 2 bases, the J end lost 12 bases, and 9 bases lay between the germline ends. The V gene's germline CDR1 is SGHVS and CDR2 FQNEAQ.

This clonotype was seen a few times. The genes are TRBV3-1 and TRBJ2-7; TRBD1 or TRBD2 may be the D gene (5 bases each). V shed 4 bases and J shed 7 bases, with 11 bases lying between them. This CDR3 has 12 residues. Germline V lookup: CDR1 LGHDT, CDR2 YNNKEL (reference sequence). The CDR3 sequence: CASSRDAREQYF. The CDR3, as DNA: TGTGCCAGCAGCCGGGACGCACGGGAGCAGTACTTC.

The chain has TRBV20-1 and TRBJ1-2; unclear D gene. The CDR3 consists of 12 residues. Germline loops: CDR1 DFQATT, CDR2 SNEGSKA (reference sequence). V was cut by 0 bases and J by 1 base, with 3 bases left in between. Written as DNA, the CDR3 is TGCAGTGCTAGAGACAATAACTATGGCTACACCTTC. This sequence encodes CSARDNNYGYTF.

V gene TRBV18 combines with J gene TRBJ1-2, with D tentatively TRBD1 (5 bases). The V gene lost 3 bases and the J gene lost 8 bases, with 16 bases spanning the gap. The CDR3 loop spans 14 amino acids. Germline loops: CDR1 KGHSH, CDR2 LQKENI. In DNA form, the CDR3 reads TGTGCCAGCTCACCTACTGGGGGACCCGAGGGCTACACCTTC. Protein sequence: CASSPTGGPEGYTF.